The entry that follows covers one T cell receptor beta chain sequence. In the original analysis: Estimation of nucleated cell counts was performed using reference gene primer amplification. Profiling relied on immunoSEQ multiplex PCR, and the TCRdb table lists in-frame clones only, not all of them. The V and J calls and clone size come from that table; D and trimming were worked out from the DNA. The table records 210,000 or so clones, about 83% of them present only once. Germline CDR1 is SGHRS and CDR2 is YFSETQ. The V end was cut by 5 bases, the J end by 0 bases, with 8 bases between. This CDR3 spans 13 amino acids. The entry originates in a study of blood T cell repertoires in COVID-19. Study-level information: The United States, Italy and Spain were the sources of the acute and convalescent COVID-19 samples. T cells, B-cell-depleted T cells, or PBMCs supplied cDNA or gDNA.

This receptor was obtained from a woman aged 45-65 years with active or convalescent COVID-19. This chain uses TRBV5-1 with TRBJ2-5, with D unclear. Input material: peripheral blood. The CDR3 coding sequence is TGCGCCAGCAGTCGGCGGTACCAAGAGACCCAGTACTTC. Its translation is CASSRRYQETQYF.